This TCR beta chain was captured by sequencing in a study of HIV-infected patients and healthy controls. Per the germline V gene, CDR1 is MNHNS and CDR2 is SASEGT. This CDR3 has 14 residues. Deletions cut 3 bases from V and 7 bases from J, with 10 bases between. This clonotype was counted ten times or more. What it recognizes is unknown. cDNA was made from approximately 0.55 ug RNA using alpha and beta constant primers. Separate chain-specific third strand synthesis with multiplexing indices produced the alpha and beta libraries. Each CDR3 protein is one row after TCRdb ran MiXCR on the 5' RACE reads. The data show 15,000 to 19,000 distinct CDR3 sequences, roughly 7.5% seen once. Study-level results: HIV-infected patients shared fewer CDR3 sequences between individuals than healthy controls. HIV-infected repertoires had significantly higher mean Gini indices than controls, possibly reflecting oligoclonality.

The repertoire came from unfractionated whole blood and reflected all unsorted peripheral T cells. The chain combines TRBV6-1 with TRBJ1-6, with D unresolved. The clonotype originates from an adult in good health. Sequenced sample: blood. The CDR3 reads CASSERVWNSPLHF. CDR3 sequence (DNA): TGTGCCAGCAGTGAGAGAGTCTGGAATTCACCCCTCCACTTT.